This T cell receptor (beta chain) derives from a study of cytomegalovirus exposure and HLA in healthy donors. A note on this clone: What it recognizes is unknown.

The donors comprised healthy bone marrow donors. Study-level results: Later on, a genetic analysis was performed. It linked a missense variant in DCLRE1C with V- and J-gene trimming of TCR beta. Researchers reported that a few CMV-associated chains were confirmed in vitro as CMV antigen-specific.

It was with 60 Vbeta and 13 Jbeta primers that the PCR ran. TCRdb keeps only in-frame clones here, not all; method: immunoSEQ multiplex PCR. The sample lists 100,000 to 150,000 clones, less than 80% occurring once. The clonotype originates from a female donor in good health and CMV-seropositive. The source material was PBMCs.

Written as DNA, the CDR3 is TGTGCCAGCAGTGTGGGGGCGCGATCAGGAAATCAGCCCCAGCATTTT. Amino acid sequence: CASSVGARSGNQPQHF. V usage is TRBV6-1 and J usage is TRBJ1-5; tentative D call: TRBD1 (6 bases). CDR1 is MNHNS and CDR2 is SASEGT in the germline V gene. This CDR3 spans 16 amino acids. The ends were cut back, 4 bases at V and 4 bases at J, with 17 bases in the middle.